The 24 T cell receptor beta chains below all came from one sample that was sequenced in a study of beta chain features in type 1 diabetes. Every isolated RNA sample was fully reverse transcribed, so sequencing captured expressed TCRB transcripts. Data came from immunoSEQ multiplex PCR; TCRdb stores just in-frame clones and leaves some out. The sample lists some 410,000 clones, about 10% occurring once. Material: naive CD4+ T cells from blood. The receptors here all came from a woman aged 18-29 years in good health.

This clone was picked up a small number of times. The same CDR3 is also encoded by other DNA sequences in this sample. The chain recombines TRBV7-9 with TRBJ2-7; D gene ambiguous. CDR1 is SEHNR, CDR2 FQNEAQ, per germline (reference sequence). V shed 2 bases and J shed 3 bases, with 5 bases lying between them. The CDR3 has 12 amino acids. The chain's CDR3 is CASSLQGYEQYF. CDR3 in DNA: TGTGCCAGCAGCTTACAAGGCTACGAGCAGTACTTC.

The chain recombines TRBV4-3 with TRBJ1-4; tentative D call: TRBD1 (6 bases). CDR1 is LGHNA, CDR2 YSLEER, per germline. This CDR3 spans 17 amino acids. Trimming removed 0 bases from V and 4 bases from J, with 15 bases in between. CDR3 coding DNA: TGCGCCAGCAGCCAAGAACCCCCCCAGGGGTATAATGAAAAACTGTTTTTT. Residues: CASSQEPPQGYNEKLFF.

This clone appeared a few times. The chain recombines TRBV9 with TRBJ2-1, with D possibly TRBD2 on 6 matching bases. This CDR3 comprises 16 residues. Trimming pared 3 bases from V and 4 bases from J, leaving 17 bases between. CDR1 is SGDLS, CDR2 YYNGEE, per germline. CDR3 loop: CASSGTAMGGYNEQFF. In nucleotides, the CDR3 is TGTGCCAGCAGCGGAACTGCCATGGGGGGATACAATGAGCAGTTCTTC. Full variable domain (missing parts from reference TRBV9 and TRBJ2-1): DSGVTQTPKHLITATGQRVTLRCSPRSGDLSVYWYQQSLDQGLQFLIQYYNGEERAKGNILERFSAQQFPDLHSELNLSSLELGDSALYFCASSGTAMGGYNEQFFGPGTRLTVL.

The rearrangement joins TRBV7-2 to TRBJ1-4, with D possibly being TRBD1 (5 bases). The CDR3 is made up of 16 amino acids. The V and J ends lost 5 bases and 4 bases respectively, with 17 bases between them. Looked up from germline, CDR1 is SGHTA and CDR2 is FQGNSA. The CDR3 loop is CASSVQGVGYNEKLFF. CDR3 in DNA: TGTGCCAGCAGCGTGCAGGGAGTGGGCTATAATGAAAAACTGTTTTTT.

This clone was recorded many times. The CDR3 loop is CSVGLKLGDTQYF. CDR3 sequence (DNA): TGCAGCGTTGGCCTGAAACTAGGAGATACGCAGTATTTT. V usage is TRBV29-1 and J usage is TRBJ2-3; D possibly corresponds to TRBD2 (5 bases). The CDR3 length is 13 residues. Germline V gene lookup returns CDR1 SQVTM and CDR2 ANQGSEA. Between the trimmed V and J ends, which lost 4 bases and 5 bases, there was a span of 13 bases.

V usage is TRBV7-8 and J usage is TRBJ2-5, with TRBD2 identical over 9 bases. Trimming took 4 bases from V and 4 from J; bases not matched to a gene: 4. Looked up from germline, CDR1 is SGHVS and CDR2 is FQNEAQ. The CDR3 runs 14 residues. The CDR3 loop reads CASSSQLAGETQYF. The CDR3 bases are TGTGCCAGCAGCTCACAACTAGCGGGAGAGACCCAGTACTTC.

This clone was seen a handful of times. The V call is TRBV27, the J call TRBJ1-4; D unresolved. The CDR3 totals 14 residues. V was shortened by 5 bases and J by 0 bases, with 7 bases between the two germline ends. From germline, CDR1 is MNHEY and CDR2 SMNVEV (reference sequence). CDR3 sequence (DNA): TGTGCCAGCAGTCGCACAACAACTAATGAAAAACTGTTTTTT. Its protein is CASSRTTTNEKLFF. The whole variable domain, remainder taken from reference TRBV27 and TRBJ1-4, is EAQVTQNPRYLITVTGKKLTVTCSQNMNHEYMSWYRQDPGLGLRQIYYSMNVEVTDKGDVPEGYKVSRKEKRNFPLILESPSPNQTSLYFCASSRTTTNEKLFFGSGTQLSVL.

This clone has ten or more counts. This sequence joins TRBV15 and TRBJ2-4; D perhaps matches TRBD2 (7 bases). The V gene's germline CDR1 is LNHNV and CDR2 YYDKDF (reference sequence). V lost 1 base to trimming and J lost 0 bases, with 10 bases between them. This CDR3 has 16 residues. CDR3 residues: CATSRAGGLAKNIQYF. CDR3 DNA: TGTGCCACCAGCAGAGCGGGGGGCCTAGCCAAAAACATTCAGTACTTC. Variable domain in full (rest from reference TRBV15 and TRBJ2-4): DAMVIQNPRYQVTQFGKPVTLSCSQTLNHNVMYWYQQKSSQAPKLLFHYYDKDFNNEADTPDNFQSRRPNTSFCFLDIRSPGLGDTAMYLCATSRAGGLAKNIQYFGAGTRLSVL.

The chain is built from TRBV29-1 and TRBJ2-7; TRBD1 might be the D (6 bases). From germline, CDR1 is SQVTM and CDR2 ANQGSEA. Trimming removed 2 bases at V and 5 bases at J, with 16 bases between. The CDR3 is 14 residues long. DNA for the CDR3: TGCAGCGTTGAAACCGGCAGGGGTGGCGACGAGCAGTACTTC. It specifies CSVETGRGGDEQYF.

This clone was picked up a small number of times. The chain has TRBV7-2 and TRBJ1-1; D call uncertain. The germline V gene encodes CDR1 SGHTA and CDR2 FQGNSA. Trimming took 1 base from V and 1 from J, leaving 7 bases between them. The length of the CDR3 is 14 residues. CDR3 region: CASSLVGGNTEAFF. CDR3 DNA: TGTGCCAGCAGCTTAGTTGGCGGGAACACTGAAGCTTTCTTT.

This clone turned up a few times. The chain joins TRBV7-8 to TRBJ2-7; 7 bases are shared with TRBD1. CDR3 length: 13 residues. V was clipped by 5 bases and J by 2 bases; unmatched bases: 3. Germline assignment: CDR1 SGHVS and CDR2 FQNEAQ. This CDR3 is CASSRDSTYEQYV. The CDR3 nucleotides read TGTGCCAGCAGCCGGGACAGTACCTACGAGCAGTACGTC.

The CDR3 region has the DNA TGTGCTAGTGGACTTGGTACGGGAGGGGCCGAGCAGTTCTTC. Translation gives CASGLGTGGAEQFF. This chain joins TRBV12-5 and TRBJ2-1, with 8 bases identical to TRBD2. The J segment lost 10 bases and the V segment lost 6 bases, leaving 11 bases of the junction unmatched. Germline CDR1 LGHNT, CDR2 FRNRAP. CDR3 length equals 14 residues.

The V call is TRBV28, the J call TRBJ1-6; D gene uncertain. Trimming removed 4 bases at V and 7 bases at J, with 17 bases between. The CDR3 is made up of 16 amino acids. The germline CDR1 and CDR2 sequences are MDHEN and SYDVKM. The CDR3 sequence is CASSYPLPGPNSPLHF. DNA for the CDR3: TGTGCCAGCAGTTATCCCCTCCCCGGGCCCAATTCACCCCTCCACTTT.

V and J are TRBV10-3 and TRBJ2-5, with D unclear. CDR1 ENHRY and CDR2 SYGVKD come from the germline V gene. The CDR3 has 13 residues. V shed 5 bases and J shed 4 bases, with 11 bases lying between them. The CDR3 loop is CAISPTYSETQYF. CDR3 in DNA: TGTGCCATCAGTCCGACATACTCAGAGACCCAGTACTTC.

The chain carries TRBV4-1 and TRBJ2-1, with D perhaps matching TRBD1 (5 bases). The CDR3 is 16 residues long. The germline V gene has CDR1 MGHRA and CDR2 YSYEKL. The V end was cut by 2 bases, the J end by 5 bases, with 16 bases between. This CDR3 reads CASSQPASGLNNEQFF. The CDR3 coding sequence is TGCGCCAGCAGCCAACCCGCTTCAGGGCTGAACAATGAGCAGTTCTTC.

This clone was seen a few times. The CDR3 reads CASSLSGRSKETQYF. The CDR3 DNA is TGTGCCAGCAGCTTATCCGGACGGAGTAAGGAGACCCAGTACTTC. The gene calls are TRBV7-3 and TRBJ2-5; D call uncertain. V shed 2 bases and J shed 5 bases, with 15 bases lying between them. The length of the CDR3 is 15 residues. Germline CDR1 and CDR2: SGHTA and FQGTGA. The whole variable domain, remainder taken from reference TRBV7-3 and TRBJ2-5, is GAGVSQTPSNKVTEKGKYVELRCDPISGHTALYWYRQSLGQGPEFLIYFQGTGAADDSGLPNDRFFAVRPEGSVSTLKIQRTERGDSAVYLCASSLSGRSKETQYFGPGTRLLVL.

This clone was seen repeatedly, ten times or more. V usage is TRBV21-1 and J usage is TRBJ2-1; no DNA check was done on the table's D call, TRBD1. TRBV21-1 is reported as a pseudogene. This CDR3 region has 17 residues. CDR3 DNA: TGTGCCAGCAGCAAAGAAGACAGGGGAGCATGGTACAATGAGCAGTTCTTC. The encoded protein is CASSKEDRGAWYNEQFF.

This clone was counted only a few times. The rearrangement uses TRBV25-1 and TRBJ2-6, with TRBD2 as a possible D gene (5 bases). Germline lookup yields CDR1 MGHDK and CDR2 SYGVNS. V lost 6 bases to trimming and J lost 1 base, with 13 bases between them. CDR3 size: 16 residues. CDR3 amino acids: CASRGFGVSGANVLTF. CDR3 nucleotides: TGTGCCAGCAGGGGATTCGGGGTGTCTGGGGCCAACGTCCTGACTTTC.

This clone has a handful of counts. The chain has TRBV18 and TRBJ2-7; a weak D match, TRBD1 (5 bases). Germline V CDR1 and CDR2: KGHSH, LQKENI. The CDR3 contains 14 residues. Trimming took off 3 bases at V and 0 bases at J, with 9 bases between the two ends. This chain's CDR3 is CASSPRQPSYEQYF. Here the CDR3 DNA reads TGTGCCAGCTCACCTCGACAGCCCTCCTACGAGCAGTACTTC.

This clone has a handful of counts. At one end the junction does not follow the germline gene, possibly because of a read error. V usage is TRBV7-7 and J usage is TRBJ2-1; 11 bases agree with TRBD2. This CDR3 contains 15 residues. The germline V gene encodes CDR1 SSHAT and CDR2 FNYEAQ (reference sequence). The CDR3 here is CASSPTSGSLNEQFF. CDR3 DNA: TGTGCTAGCAGTCCAACTAGCGGGAGTCTCAATGAGCAGTTCTTC.

This clone was detected a few times. The rearrangement links TRBV15 to TRBJ2-5; no clear D. This CDR3 contains 13 residues. Germline CDR1 is LNHNV and CDR2 is YYDKDF (reference sequence). The V gene lost 8 bases and the J gene lost 5 bases, with 15 bases spanning the gap. Written as DNA, the CDR3 is TGTGCCACCTCGGCCAGGAACGTCGAGACCCAGTACTTC. It translates to CATSARNVETQYF.

This clone was recorded once. The rearrangement uses TRBV5-1 and TRBJ2-3; D unresolved. Trimming removed 2 bases from V and 0 bases from J, with 7 bases in between. This CDR3 has 14 amino acids. CDR1 and CDR2 (germline): SGHRS, YFSETQ. The CDR3 protein is CASSLTSSTDTQYF. CDR3 nucleotide sequence: TGCGCCAGCAGCTTAACATCAAGCACAGATACGCAGTATTTT.

This clone has only a few counts. This sample also contains other DNA sequences that code for the same CDR3. This sequence joins TRBV7-3 and TRBJ2-3, with a possible D match to TRBD2 (5 bases). The ends were cut back, 4 bases at V and 0 bases at J, with 8 bases in the middle. Germline V gene sequence: CDR1 SGHTA, CDR2 FQGTGA. The CDR3 length is 14 residues. CDR3 sequence reads: CASSSGRSTDTQYF. CDR3 coding DNA: TGTGCCAGCAGCTCGGGAAGGAGCACAGATACGCAGTATTTT.

The chain combines TRBV19 with TRBJ1-1; 7 bases fit TRBD1. The CDR3 length is 18 residues. V trimming: 0 bases; J trimming: 6 bases; junction bases outside the gene matches: 16. Germline loops: CDR1 LNHDA, CDR2 SQIVND (reference sequence). CDR3 in amino acids: CASSIDGNRGLRTSEAFF. CDR3 sequence (DNA): TGTGCCAGTAGTATAGATGGGAACAGGGGCTTGAGGACATCTGAAGCTTTCTTT.